Listed here are 28 T cell receptor beta chains from one sample, sequenced in a study of technical replicates of blood from several donors. TCRdb keeps only in-frame clones here, not all; method: immunoSEQ multiplex PCR. The profile shows 55,000 to 75,000 clones, 70% to 90% of them singletons. Sequencing used PBMCs. The receptors shown here come from a human donor in good health. Some clones in this sample may be carry-over from other donors' samples.

V gene TRBV15 combines with J gene TRBJ1-5, with D possibly matching TRBD1 (5 bases). The V end lost 3 bases, the J end lost 7 bases, and 13 bases lay between the germline ends. The CDR3 consists of 14 residues. Per germline, CDR1 LNHNV and CDR2 YYDKDF (reference sequence). Here the CDR3 reads CATSRARDGQPQHF. In DNA form, the CDR3 reads TGTGCCACCAGCAGGGCCAGGGATGGCCAGCCCCAGCATTTT.

The chain joins TRBV5-1 to TRBJ2-3, with 13 nucleotides matching TRBD2. The CDR3 runs 18 residues. V shed 4 bases, J shed 2 bases, and the junction held 10 bases outside the gene matches. Germline V lookup: CDR1 SGHRS, CDR2 YFSETQ. The CDR3 region is CASSVAGTSGILTDTQYF. The CDR3 nucleotides are TGCGCCAGCAGCGTGGCCGGGACTAGCGGGATACTCACAGATACGCAGTATTTT.

The J gene is TRBJ2-5, the V gene TRBV5-1; 7 bases are a match to TRBD1. The J segment lost 1 base and the V segment lost 4 bases, leaving 4 bases of the junction unmatched. The CDR3 totals 14 residues. In germline, CDR1 is SGHRS, CDR2 YFSETQ. The CDR3 sequence: CASSLGQSQETQYF. For the CDR3, the DNA is TGCGCCAGCAGCCTGGGACAGTCCCAAGAGACCCAGTACTTC.

This chain uses TRBV27 with TRBJ1-2; D might be TRBD1 (5 bases). V was pared by 1 base and J by 5 bases, with 8 bases between. Germline V CDR1 and CDR2: MNHEY, SMNVEV (reference sequence). This CDR3 comprises 13 residues. DNA for the CDR3: TGTGCCAGCAGTTTATTGGGGGGTTATGGCTACACCTTC. Its protein product is CASSLLGGYGYTF.

The chain combines TRBV7-2 with TRBJ2-5; the match to TRBD2 covers 9 bases. J was trimmed by 5 bases and V by 10 bases; bases with no gene match: 14. CDR1 is SGHTA and CDR2 is FQGNSA in the germline V gene. CDR3 length: 15 amino acids. The CDR3 loop reads CATKYSGSFRETQYF. Here the CDR3 DNA reads TGTGCCACCAAATATAGCGGGAGTTTCCGGGAGACCCAGTACTTC.

The rearrangement joins TRBV2 to TRBJ2-5, with 8 bases fitting TRBD1. Germline V gives CDR1 SNHLY, CDR2 FYNNEI. This CDR3 region has 14 residues. V was clipped by 11 bases and J by 2 bases; unmatched bases: 10. The CDR3 DNA is TGTGCCTCCCGGACAGGGTGGACGCAAGAGACCCAGTACTTC. Its protein product is CASRTGWTQETQYF.

The chain carries TRBV25-1 and TRBJ2-7; D is perhaps TRBD2 (7 bases). Germline CDR1 and CDR2: MGHDK and SYGVNS. This CDR3 is built from 13 residues. V was shortened by 5 bases and J by 5 bases, with 13 bases between the two germline ends. CDR3 protein: CASSRGAPDEQYF. In DNA, the CDR3 is TGTGCCAGCAGTCGGGGGGCGCCGGACGAGCAGTACTTC.

This chain uses TRBV5-1 with TRBJ2-1, with TRBD2 matching over 10 bases. J gave up 2 bases and V 4 bases, and 6 bases lay outside the gene matches. From germline, CDR1 is SGHRS and CDR2 YFSETQ. The CDR3 runs 16 residues. The CDR3 sequence: CASSILAGVTYNEQFF. In DNA form, the CDR3 reads TGCGCCAGCAGCATTCTAGCGGGGGTTACCTACAATGAGCAGTTCTTC. The whole variable domain, filled in from reference TRBV5-1 and TRBJ2-1, reads KAGVTQTPRYLIKTRGQQVTLSCSPISGHRSVSWYQQTPGQGLQFLFEYFSETQRNKGNFPGRFSGRQFSNSRSEMNVSTLELGDSALYLCASSILAGVTYNEQFFGPGTRLTVL.

The genes are TRBV9 and TRBJ1-3; 7 nucleotides agree with TRBD1. Per germline, CDR1 SGDLS and CDR2 YYNGEE. The CDR3 loop spans 16 amino acids. Unmatched junction bases numbered 6, after V lost 3 bases and J lost 0 bases. The CDR3: CASSAQTGVSGNTIYF. The CDR3 DNA is TGTGCCAGCAGCGCCCAAACAGGGGTCTCTGGAAACACCATATATTTT.

V gene TRBV7-2 combines with J gene TRBJ2-5, with 9 bases that match TRBD1. In germline, CDR1 is SGHTA, CDR2 FQGNSA. Trimming took 5 bases from V and 5 from J; bases not matched to a gene: 6. The CDR3 sequence is 14 residues long. The CDR3, as DNA: TGTGCCAGCAGCAAGGACAGGGGCCGGGAGACCCAGTACTTC. It specifies CASSKDRGRETQYF.

V and J are TRBV7-6 and TRBJ2-3, with 8 positions matching TRBD2. This CDR3 region has 16 residues. Germline V gene lookup returns CDR1 SGHVS and CDR2 FNYEAQ. V trimming: 5 bases; J trimming: 0 bases; junction bases outside the gene matches: 7. The CDR3 sequence: CASSQPTSDSTDTQYF. DNA of the CDR3: TGTGCCAGCAGCCAGCCGACTAGCGACAGCACAGATACGCAGTATTTT.

The V call is TRBV5-4, the J call TRBJ2-3; 7 nucleotides agree with TRBD2. V lost 0 bases and J lost 3; bases outside the gene matches: 10. Per the germline V gene, CDR1 is SGHNT and CDR2 is YYREEE (reference sequence). This CDR3 contains 17 residues. CDR3 region: CASSLASGAGVTDTQYF. DNA for the CDR3: TGTGCCAGCAGCTTGGCGAGTGGGGCGGGGGTGACAGATACGCAGTATTTT.

J is TRBJ1-2 and V is TRBV27, with D uncertain. This CDR3 has 15 amino acids. V shed 6 bases and J shed 6 bases, with 20 bases lying between them. Germline-derived CDR1 and CDR2 are MNHEY and SMNVEV (reference sequence). In DNA form, the CDR3 reads TGTGCCAGCAGCTACCAAGAAGGGAGACTTGATGGCTACACCTTC. Translating gives CASSYQEGRLDGYTF.

The chain is built from TRBV5-1 and TRBJ1-5; 7 bases align to TRBD1. Germline V lookup: CDR1 SGHRS, CDR2 YFSETQ. CDR3 length: 15 residues. The junction had 8 bases not matched to a gene; V was cut back by 2 bases and J by 6 bases. The CDR3 coding sequence is TGCGCCAGCAGCTTAGAAGGGGGCCTCGGTCAGCCCCAGCATTTT. It specifies CASSLEGGLGQPQHF.

The chain carries TRBV6-5 and TRBJ2-7; D may be TRBD1 (5 bases). This CDR3 region has 16 residues. With 0 bases removed from V and 2 bases from J, the gap between germline ends came to 14 bases. The germline CDR1 and CDR2 sequences are MNHEY and SVGAGI. The CDR3 region has the DNA TGTGCCAGCAGTTACTCGGTCCAGGGCGGCCCCTACGAGCAGTACTTC. This codes for CASSYSVQGGPYEQYF.

The chain is built from TRBV2 and TRBJ2-5; D is unclear. CDR1 is SNHLY, CDR2 FYNNEI, per germline. Trimming took 6 bases from V and 5 from J, leaving 10 bases between them. The CDR3 has 12 residues. The CDR3 bases are TGTGCCAGCAGACCTGTGGCTGAGACCCAGTACTTC. Encoded protein: CASRPVAETQYF.

The chain links TRBV12-5 to TRBJ2-3, with a possible D match to TRBD2 (6 bases). Germline V lookup: CDR1 LGHNT, CDR2 FRNRAP. V was clipped by 5 bases and J by 4 bases, with 7 bases between them. There are 12 residues in the CDR3. The CDR3 is CASGGGADTQYF. As DNA, the CDR3 is TGTGCTAGTGGTGGCGGGGCAGATACGCAGTATTTT.

The chain is built from TRBV11-2 and TRBJ1-4; 8 nucleotides align to TRBD1. V lost 5 bases to trimming and J lost 8 bases; unmatched junction nucleotides: 7. Germline V gene data show CDR1 as SGHAT and CDR2 as FQNNGV. The CDR3 covers 14 residues. DNA of the CDR3: TGTGCCAGCAGCAGCGGGACAGGCAACGAAAAACTGTTTTTT. Protein sequence: CASSSGTGNEKLFF.

In this sample, this clone turned up once. J is TRBJ2-5 and V is TRBV10-3; perhaps TRBD2 as D (5 bases). Between the trimmed V and J ends, which lost 0 bases and 5 bases, there was a span of 13 bases. Germline-derived CDR1 and CDR2 are ENHRY and SYGVKD. The CDR3 has 15 residues. CDR3 protein: CAISESTGVGETQYF. The CDR3 DNA sequence: TGTGCCATCAGTGAGTCAACCGGGGTGGGGGAGACCCAGTACTTC.

The CDR3 protein is CASSTFKPQAETQYF. CDR3 coding DNA: TGCGCCAGCAGCACCTTTAAACCCCAGGCGGAGACCCAGTACTTC. V usage is TRBV5-1 and J usage is TRBJ2-5; the D is unclear. Trimming removed 4 bases from V and 5 bases from J, with 18 bases in between. The germline V gene encodes CDR1 SGHRS and CDR2 YFSETQ. The CDR3 is made up of 15 amino acids.

This chain uses TRBV6-5 with TRBJ2-3, with 8 bases fitting TRBD2. Looked up from germline, CDR1 is MNHEY and CDR2 is SVGAGI. V was clipped by 0 bases and J by 2 bases; unmatched bases: 1. The CDR3 loop spans 15 amino acids. The CDR3 DNA reads TGTGCCAGCAGTTACTCGCGGGGGGTCACAGATACGCAGTATTTT. Encoded protein: CASSYSRGVTDTQYF.

This rearrangement joins TRBV5-3 to TRBJ1-5, with D possibly matching TRBD1 (6 bases). TRBV5-3 has ORF status, its function being uncertain. The CDR3 is 14 amino acids. V was pared by 2 bases and J by 7 bases, with 13 bases between. The CDR3 is CARSLTGHRQPQHF. CDR3 in DNA: TGTGCCAGAAGCTTAACAGGGCATCGGCAGCCCCAGCATTTT.

The chain uses TRBV15 and TRBJ2-5; possible D gene TRBD2, 5 bases. With 5 bases removed from V and 5 bases from J, the gap between germline ends came to 12 bases. Germline V gives CDR1 LNHNV, CDR2 YYDKDF (reference sequence). This CDR3 comprises 13 residues. The CDR3 here is CATSAGVAETQYF. In DNA form, the CDR3 reads TGTGCCACCAGCGCCGGGGTAGCGGAGACCCAGTACTTC.

V gene TRBV4-1 combines with J gene TRBJ2-7; D gene uncertain. V was clipped by 1 base and J by 3 bases, with 10 bases between them. Germline V gene data show CDR1 as MGHRA and CDR2 as YSYEKL. The CDR3 runs 14 residues. In DNA form, the CDR3 reads TGCGCCAGCAGCCAAGTTACGGGTGTCTACGAGCAGTACTTC. Translating it yields CASSQVTGVYEQYF.

This clone showed up just a few times. This chain connects TRBV7-9 to TRBJ1-2; D unresolved. Germline CDR1 SEHNR, CDR2 FQNEAQ (reference sequence). V shed 6 bases and J shed 4 bases, with 21 bases lying between them. This CDR3 has 16 residues. The CDR3 reads CASSHPRSQWAYGYTF. The CDR3 nucleotides read TGTGCCAGCAGTCACCCCCGTTCCCAGTGGGCCTATGGCTACACCTTC.

This clone appeared once. The chain combines TRBV7-9 with TRBJ2-7; D remains unclear. The CDR3 totals 12 residues. Germline V gene lookup returns CDR1 SEHNR and CDR2 FQNEAQ (reference sequence). Trimming shortened V by 8 bases and J by 6 bases, and 14 bases separated the two germline ends. The CDR3 is CASGSESSEQYF. The CDR3 DNA follows: TGTGCCAGCGGTTCTGAGAGTTCCGAGCAGTACTTC.

This sequence joins TRBV7-2 and TRBJ2-5; D is undetermined. With 0 bases removed from V and 0 bases from J, the gap between germline ends came to 5 bases. The CDR3 loop spans 14 amino acids. Germline lookup yields CDR1 SGHTA and CDR2 FQGNSA. CDR3 protein: CASSLAPYQETQYF. CDR3 sequence (DNA): TGTGCCAGCAGCTTAGCCCCGTACCAAGAGACCCAGTACTTC.

The gene calls are TRBV5-4 and TRBJ2-7; TRBD2 is a possible D gene (6 bases). V gave up 7 bases and J gave up 2 bases, with 16 bases separating them. This CDR3 spans 14 amino acids. CDR1 and CDR2 from the germline V gene are SGHNT and YYREEE (reference sequence). CDR3 sequence (DNA): TGTGCCAGCTCCGAGGATCTAGCGACCTACGAGCAGTACTTC. Encoded protein: CASSEDLATYEQYF.